There are many counts of the clone carrying this T cell receptor (beta chain). The entry originates in a study of early T cells in non-severe SARS-CoV-2 infection. As for the study in general: Chains stayed unpaired after sequencing of bulk RNA from unsorted whole blood.

TCRdb reprocessed the 5' RACE reads via MiXCR and lists one record per CDR3 protein. The sample gives approximately 62,000 distinct CDR3 sequences, 9.5% to 15% of which show up once; around 3.5% is in the top ten. V lost 0 bases to trimming and J lost 5 bases, with 8 bases between them. This CDR3 is built from 13 residues. CDR1 is SGHAT, CDR2 FQNNGV, per germline. The genes are TRBV11-2 and TRBJ2-7; D remains unclear. Sequenced: whole blood. This receptor was identified in an adult who was a healthcare worker with PCR-confirmed SARS-CoV-2 infection or an uninfected control (not recorded which). Written as DNA, the CDR3 is TGTGCCAGCAGCTTAGAGTTGTCAGACGAGCAGTACTTC. Translated: CASSLELSDEQYF.